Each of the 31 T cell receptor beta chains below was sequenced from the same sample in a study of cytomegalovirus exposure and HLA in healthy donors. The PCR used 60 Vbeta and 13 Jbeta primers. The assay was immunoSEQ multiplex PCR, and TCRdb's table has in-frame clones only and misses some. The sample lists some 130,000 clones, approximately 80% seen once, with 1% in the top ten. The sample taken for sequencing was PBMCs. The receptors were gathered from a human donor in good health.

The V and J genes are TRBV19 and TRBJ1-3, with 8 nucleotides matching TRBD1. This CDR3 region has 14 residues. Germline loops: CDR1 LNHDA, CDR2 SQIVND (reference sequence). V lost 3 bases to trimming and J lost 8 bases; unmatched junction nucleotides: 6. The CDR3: CASSIRTGWDTIYF. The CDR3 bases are TGTGCCAGTAGTATTCGGACAGGGTGGGACACCATATATTTT.

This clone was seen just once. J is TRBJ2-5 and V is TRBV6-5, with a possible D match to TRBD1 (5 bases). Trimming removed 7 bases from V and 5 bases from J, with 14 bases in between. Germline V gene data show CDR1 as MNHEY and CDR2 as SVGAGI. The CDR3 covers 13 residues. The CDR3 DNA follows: TGTGCCAGCACCGTAGGGGCCATGGAGACCCAGTACTTC. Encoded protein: CASTVGAMETQYF.

CDR3 DNA sequence: TGCGCCAGCAGCCATACTACAGGCGAGAACTATGGCTACACCTTC. Its translation: CASSHTTGENYGYTF. The V call is TRBV4-1, the J call TRBJ1-2, with a weak D call TRBD1 (5 bases). The germline V and J ends were trimmed by 3 bases and 2 bases, with 13 bases remaining between them. CDR3 length: 15 amino acids. CDR1 is MGHRA and CDR2 is YSYEKL in the germline V gene.

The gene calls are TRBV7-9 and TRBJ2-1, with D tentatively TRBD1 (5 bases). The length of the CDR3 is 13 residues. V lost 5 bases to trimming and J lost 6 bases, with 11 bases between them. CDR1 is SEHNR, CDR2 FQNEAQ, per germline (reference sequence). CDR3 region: CASSGAYTNEQFF. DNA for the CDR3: TGTGCCAGCAGCGGGGCATACACCAATGAGCAGTTCTTC.

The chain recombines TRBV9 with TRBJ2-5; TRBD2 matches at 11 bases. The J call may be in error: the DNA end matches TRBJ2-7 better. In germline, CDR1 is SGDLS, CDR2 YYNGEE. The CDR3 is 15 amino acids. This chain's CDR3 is CASSVGASGGYEQYF. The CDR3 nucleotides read TGTGCCAGCAGCGTAGGGGCTAGCGGGGGGTACGAGCAGTACTTC.

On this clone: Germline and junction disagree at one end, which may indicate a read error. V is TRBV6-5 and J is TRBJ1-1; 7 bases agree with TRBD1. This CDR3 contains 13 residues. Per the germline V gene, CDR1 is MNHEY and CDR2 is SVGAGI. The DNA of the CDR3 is TGTGCCAGCAGTTCCCGGGACAGCGAACACCCAGCATTT. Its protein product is CASSSRDSEHPAF.

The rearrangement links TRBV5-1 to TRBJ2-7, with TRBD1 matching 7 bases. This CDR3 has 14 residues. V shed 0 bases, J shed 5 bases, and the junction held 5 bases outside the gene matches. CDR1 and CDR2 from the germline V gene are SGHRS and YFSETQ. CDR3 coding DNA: TGCGCCAGCAGCTTGGCCGACAGGGACCACGAGCAGTACTTC. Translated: CASSLADRDHEQYF.

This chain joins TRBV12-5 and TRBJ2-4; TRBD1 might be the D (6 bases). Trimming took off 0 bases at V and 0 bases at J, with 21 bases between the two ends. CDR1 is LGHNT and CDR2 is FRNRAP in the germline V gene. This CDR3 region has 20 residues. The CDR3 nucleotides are TGTGCTAGTGGTTTGGTACTGTTCGGGCAGGGGCGCCTAGCCAAAAACATTCAGTACTTC. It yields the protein CASGLVLFGQGRLAKNIQYF.

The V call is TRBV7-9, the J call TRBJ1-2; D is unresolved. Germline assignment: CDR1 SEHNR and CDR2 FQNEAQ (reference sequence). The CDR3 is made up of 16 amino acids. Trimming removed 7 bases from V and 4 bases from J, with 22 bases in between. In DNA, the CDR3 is TGTGCCAGCAACCAACAGTCGCGAACTAGAACCTATGGCTACACCTTC. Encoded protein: CASNQQSRTRTYGYTF.

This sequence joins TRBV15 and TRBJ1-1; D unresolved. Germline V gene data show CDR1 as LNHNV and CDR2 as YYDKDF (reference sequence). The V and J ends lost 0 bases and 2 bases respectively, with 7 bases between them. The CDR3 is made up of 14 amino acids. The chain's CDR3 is CATSRDWRNTEAFF. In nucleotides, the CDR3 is TGTGCCACCAGCAGAGATTGGAGAAACACTGAAGCTTTCTTT.

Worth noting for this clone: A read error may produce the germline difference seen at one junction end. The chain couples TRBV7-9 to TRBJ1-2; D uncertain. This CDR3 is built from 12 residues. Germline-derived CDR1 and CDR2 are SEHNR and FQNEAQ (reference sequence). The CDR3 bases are TGTTCCAGCAGCTTAGATCGGTATGGCTACACCTTC. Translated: CSSSLDRYGYTF.

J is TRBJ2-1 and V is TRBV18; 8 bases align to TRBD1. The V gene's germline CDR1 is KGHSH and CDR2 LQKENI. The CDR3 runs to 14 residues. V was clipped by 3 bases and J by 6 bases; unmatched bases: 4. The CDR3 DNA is TGTGCCAGCTCACCTGATGGGACAGGCAATGAGCAGTTCTTC. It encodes CASSPDGTGNEQFF.

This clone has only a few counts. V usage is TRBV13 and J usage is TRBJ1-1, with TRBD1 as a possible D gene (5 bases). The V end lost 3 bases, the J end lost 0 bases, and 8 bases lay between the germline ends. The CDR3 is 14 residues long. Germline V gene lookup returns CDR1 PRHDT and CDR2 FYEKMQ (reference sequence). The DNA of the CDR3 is TGTGCCAGCAGCTTGGAGGGGATGAACACTGAAGCTTTCTTT. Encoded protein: CASSLEGMNTEAFF.

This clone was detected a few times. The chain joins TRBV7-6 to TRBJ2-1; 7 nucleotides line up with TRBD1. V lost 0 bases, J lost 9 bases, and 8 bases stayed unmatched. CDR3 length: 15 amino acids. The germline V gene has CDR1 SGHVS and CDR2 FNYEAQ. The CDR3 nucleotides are TGTGCCAGCAGCTTAGCGAGGGACAGCCTCCTTGAGCAGTTCTTC. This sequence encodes CASSLARDSLLEQFF.

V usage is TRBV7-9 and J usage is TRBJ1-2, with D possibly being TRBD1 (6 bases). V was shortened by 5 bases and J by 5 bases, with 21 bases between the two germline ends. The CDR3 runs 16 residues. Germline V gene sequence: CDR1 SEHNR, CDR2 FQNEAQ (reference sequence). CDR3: CASSTSSGTSPYGYTF. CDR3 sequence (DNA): TGTGCCAGCAGCACGAGTAGTGGGACAAGCCCTTATGGCTACACCTTC.

The CDR3 here is CASSPAKKYDSSNQPQHF. The CDR3 DNA is TGTGCCAGCTCACCTGCTAAAAAATACGACAGTAGCAATCAGCCCCAGCATTTT. This rearrangement joins TRBV18 to TRBJ1-5; tentatively, D is TRBD1 (5 bases). The CDR3 length is 18 residues. Germline CDR1 reads KGHSH; CDR2 reads LQKENI. Trimming took 3 bases from V and 0 from J, leaving 18 bases between them.

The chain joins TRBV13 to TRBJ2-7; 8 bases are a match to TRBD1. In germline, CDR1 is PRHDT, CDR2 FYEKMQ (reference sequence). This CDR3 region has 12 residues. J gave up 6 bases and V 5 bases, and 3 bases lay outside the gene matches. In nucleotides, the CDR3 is TGTGCCAGCAGCCATGGACAGGGCGAGCAGTACTTC. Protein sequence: CASSHGQGEQYF.

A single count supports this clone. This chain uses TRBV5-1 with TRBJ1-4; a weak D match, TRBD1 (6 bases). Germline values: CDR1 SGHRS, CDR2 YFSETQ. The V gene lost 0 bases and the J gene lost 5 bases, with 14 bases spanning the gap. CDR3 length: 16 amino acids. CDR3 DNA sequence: TGCGCCAGCAGCTTGGGGCGGGGGGGCGCGAATGAAAAACTGTTTTTT. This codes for CASSLGRGGANEKLFF.

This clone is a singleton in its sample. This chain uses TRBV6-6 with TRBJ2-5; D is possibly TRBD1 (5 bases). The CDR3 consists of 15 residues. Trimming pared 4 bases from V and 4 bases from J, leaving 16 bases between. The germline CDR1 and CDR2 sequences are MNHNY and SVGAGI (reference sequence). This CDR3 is CASSFRTRIGETQYF. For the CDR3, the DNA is TGTGCCAGCAGTTTCCGGACACGAATAGGAGAGACCCAGTACTTC.

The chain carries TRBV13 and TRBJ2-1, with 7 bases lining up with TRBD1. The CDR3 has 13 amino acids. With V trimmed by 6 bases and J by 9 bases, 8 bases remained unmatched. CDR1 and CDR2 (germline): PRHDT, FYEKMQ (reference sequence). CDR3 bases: TGTGCCAGCAGAGGACAGGCTGTCGGTGAGCAGTTCTTC. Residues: CASRGQAVGEQFF.

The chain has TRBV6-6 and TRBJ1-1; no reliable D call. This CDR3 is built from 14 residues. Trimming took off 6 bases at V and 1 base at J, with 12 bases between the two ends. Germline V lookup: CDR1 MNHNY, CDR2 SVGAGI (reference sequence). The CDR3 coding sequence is TGTGCCAGCAGCCCCGAGGGTTGGAACACTGAAGCTTTCTTT. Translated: CASSPEGWNTEAFF.

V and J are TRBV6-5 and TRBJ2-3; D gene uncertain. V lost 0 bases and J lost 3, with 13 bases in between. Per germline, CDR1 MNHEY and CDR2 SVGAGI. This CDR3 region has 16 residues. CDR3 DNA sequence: TGTGCCAGCAGTTACTCAGCTACCGCGGAGACAGATACGCAGTATTTT. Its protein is CASSYSATAETDTQYF.

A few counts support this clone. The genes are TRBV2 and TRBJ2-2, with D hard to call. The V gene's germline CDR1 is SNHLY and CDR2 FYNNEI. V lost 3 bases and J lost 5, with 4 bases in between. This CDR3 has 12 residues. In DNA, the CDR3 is TGTGCCAGCAGTGACCTAACCGGGGAGCTGTTTTTT. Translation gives CASSDLTGELFF.

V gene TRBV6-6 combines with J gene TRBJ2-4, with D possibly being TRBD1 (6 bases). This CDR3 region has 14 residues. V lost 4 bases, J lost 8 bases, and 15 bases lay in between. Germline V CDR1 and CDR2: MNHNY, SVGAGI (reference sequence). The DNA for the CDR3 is TGTGCCAGCAGTTCTCACAGGGCGACGGACATTCAGTACTTC. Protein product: CASSSHRATDIQYF.

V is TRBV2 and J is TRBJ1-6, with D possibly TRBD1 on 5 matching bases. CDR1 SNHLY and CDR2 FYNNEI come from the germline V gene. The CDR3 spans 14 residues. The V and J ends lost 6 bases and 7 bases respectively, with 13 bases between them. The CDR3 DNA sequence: TGTGCCAGCAGATTAGGGGCTACGAATTCACCCCTCCACTTT. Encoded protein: CASRLGATNSPLHF.

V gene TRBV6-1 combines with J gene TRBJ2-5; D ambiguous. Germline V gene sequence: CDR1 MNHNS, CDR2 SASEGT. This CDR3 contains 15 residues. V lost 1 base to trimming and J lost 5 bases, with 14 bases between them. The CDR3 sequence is CASSEVRLVSETQYF. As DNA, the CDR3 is TGTGCCAGCAGTGAAGTTCGGCTAGTGAGCGAGACCCAGTACTTC.

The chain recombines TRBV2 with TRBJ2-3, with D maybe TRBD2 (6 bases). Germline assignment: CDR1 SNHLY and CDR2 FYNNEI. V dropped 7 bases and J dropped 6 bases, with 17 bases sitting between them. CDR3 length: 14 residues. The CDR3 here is CASKSGGGADTQYF. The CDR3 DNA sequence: TGTGCCAGCAAGAGTGGCGGAGGGGCGGATACGCAGTATTTT.

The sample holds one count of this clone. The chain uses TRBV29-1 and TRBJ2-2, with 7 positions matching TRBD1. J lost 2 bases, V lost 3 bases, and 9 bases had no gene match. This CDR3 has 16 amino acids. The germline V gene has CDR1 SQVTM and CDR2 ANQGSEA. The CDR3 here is CSVDSVGQANTGELFF. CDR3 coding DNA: TGCAGCGTTGATTCTGTCGGACAGGCAAACACCGGGGAGCTGTTTTTT.

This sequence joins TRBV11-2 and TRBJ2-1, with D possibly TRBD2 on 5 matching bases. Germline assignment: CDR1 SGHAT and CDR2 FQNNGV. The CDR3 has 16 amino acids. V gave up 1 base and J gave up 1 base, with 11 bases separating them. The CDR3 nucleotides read TGTGCCAGCAGCTTAGTTCTTGAGGGTTCCTACAATGAGCAGTTCTTC. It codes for CASSLVLEGSYNEQFF.

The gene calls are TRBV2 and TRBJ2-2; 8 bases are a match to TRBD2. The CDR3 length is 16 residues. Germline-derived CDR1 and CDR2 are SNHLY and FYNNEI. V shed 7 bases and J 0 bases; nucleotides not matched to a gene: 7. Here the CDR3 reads CASTDGSGANTGELFF. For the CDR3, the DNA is TGTGCCAGCACCGACGGTAGCGGGGCGAACACCGGGGAGCTGTTTTTT.

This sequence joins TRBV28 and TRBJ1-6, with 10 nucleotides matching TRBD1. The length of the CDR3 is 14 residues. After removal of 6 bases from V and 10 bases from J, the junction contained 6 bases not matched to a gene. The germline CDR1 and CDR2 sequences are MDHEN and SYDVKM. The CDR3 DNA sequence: TGTGCCAGCAGATCCGGGACAGGGGTCTCACCCCTCCACTTT. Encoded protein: CASRSGTGVSPLHF.